Sequencing of this T cell receptor (beta chain) was carried out in a study of CD8+ T cells in alopecia areata. Study findings and constraints: Relative to normal scalp, lesional scalp, especially alopecia totalis/universalis, showed higher clonality.

In germline, CDR1 is PRHDT, CDR2 FYEKMQ (reference sequence). The CDR3 has 18 residues. V lost 2 bases and J lost 8; bases outside the gene matches: 18. Comments on this clone: What it binds is unknown.

cDNA reverse transcribed from extracted RNA served as the sequencing template. Sequenced by immunoSEQ multiplex PCR; TCRdb stores in-frame clones only, minus some. The sample includes about 150,000 clones, approximately 56% of them seen just once. The TCR comes from a human donor in good health. Sequencing was done on a sample of CD8+ T cells sorted from blood. The chain couples TRBV13 to TRBJ2-1, with 7 bases identical to TRBD2. For the CDR3, the DNA is TGTGCCAGCAGCTTACTATCAAGCGGGACCAGTCTTACAGATGAGCAGTTCTTC. It yields the protein CASSLLSSGTSLTDEQFF.